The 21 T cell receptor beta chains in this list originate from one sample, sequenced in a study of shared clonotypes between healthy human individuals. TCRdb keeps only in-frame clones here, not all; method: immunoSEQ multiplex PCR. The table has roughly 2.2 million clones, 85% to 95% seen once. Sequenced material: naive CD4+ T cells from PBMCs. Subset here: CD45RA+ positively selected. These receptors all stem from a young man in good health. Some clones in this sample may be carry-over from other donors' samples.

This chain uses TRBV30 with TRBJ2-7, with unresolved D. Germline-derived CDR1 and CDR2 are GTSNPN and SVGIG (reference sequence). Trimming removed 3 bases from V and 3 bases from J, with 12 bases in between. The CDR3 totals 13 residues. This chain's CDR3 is CAWSVRYSYEQYF. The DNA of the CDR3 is TGTGCCTGGAGCGTTAGATACAGCTACGAGCAGTACTTC. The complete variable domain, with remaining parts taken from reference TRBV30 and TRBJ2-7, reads SQTIHQWPATLVQPVGSPLSLECTVEGTSNPNLYWYRQAAGRGLQLLFYSVGIGQISSEVPQNLSASRPQDRQFILSSKKLLLSDSGFYLCAWSVRYSYEQYFGPGTRLTVT.

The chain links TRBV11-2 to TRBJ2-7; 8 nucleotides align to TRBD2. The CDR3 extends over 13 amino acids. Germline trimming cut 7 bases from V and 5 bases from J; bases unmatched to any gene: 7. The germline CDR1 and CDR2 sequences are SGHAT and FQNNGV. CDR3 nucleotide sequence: TGTGCCAGCAAAAATGCGGGGGGACACGAGCAGTACTTC. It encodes CASKNAGGHEQYF.

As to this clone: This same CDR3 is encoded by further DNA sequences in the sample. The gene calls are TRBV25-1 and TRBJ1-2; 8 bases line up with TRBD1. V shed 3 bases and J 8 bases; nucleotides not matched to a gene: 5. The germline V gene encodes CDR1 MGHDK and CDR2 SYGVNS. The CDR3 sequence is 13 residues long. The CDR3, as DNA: TGTGCCAGCAGTGACGGACAGGGAGACGGCTACACCTTC. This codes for CASSDGQGDGYTF.

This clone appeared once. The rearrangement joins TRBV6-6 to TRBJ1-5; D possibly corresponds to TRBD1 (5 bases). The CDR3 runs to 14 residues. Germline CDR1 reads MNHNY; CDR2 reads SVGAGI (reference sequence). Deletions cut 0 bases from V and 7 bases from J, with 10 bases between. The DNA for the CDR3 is TGTGCCAGCAGTTACTCGGGGCGTGGGCAGCCCCAGCATTTT. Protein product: CASSYSGRGQPQHF.

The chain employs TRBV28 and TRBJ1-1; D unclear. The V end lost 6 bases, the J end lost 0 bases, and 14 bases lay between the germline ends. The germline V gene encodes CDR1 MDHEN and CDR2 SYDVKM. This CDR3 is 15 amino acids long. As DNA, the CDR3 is TGTGCCAGCAGAAAGAGGGAGTCTGTGAACACTGAAGCTTTCTTT. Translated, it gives CASRKRESVNTEAFF.

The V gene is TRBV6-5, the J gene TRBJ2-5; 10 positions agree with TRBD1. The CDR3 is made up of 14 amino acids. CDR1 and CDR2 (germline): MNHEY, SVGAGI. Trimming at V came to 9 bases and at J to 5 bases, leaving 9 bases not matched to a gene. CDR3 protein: CASTTGGETETQYF. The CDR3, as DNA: TGTGCCAGTACGACAGGGGGCGAAACGGAGACCCAGTACTTC.

CDR3 sequence (DNA): TGCGCCAGCCTCGAGGACACTGCGACCGGGGAGCTGTTTTTT. This gives the protein CASLEDTATGELFF. This rearrangement joins TRBV5-1 to TRBJ2-2; tentative D call: TRBD1 (5 bases). V lost 7 bases and J lost 5, with 15 bases in between. Germline loops: CDR1 SGHRS, CDR2 YFSETQ. This CDR3 has 14 residues.

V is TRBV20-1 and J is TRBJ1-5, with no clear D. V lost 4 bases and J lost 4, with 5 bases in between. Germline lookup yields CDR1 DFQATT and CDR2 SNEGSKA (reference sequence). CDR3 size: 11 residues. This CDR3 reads CSAMGNQPQHF. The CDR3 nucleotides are TGCAGTGCTATGGGGAATCAGCCCCAGCATTTT.

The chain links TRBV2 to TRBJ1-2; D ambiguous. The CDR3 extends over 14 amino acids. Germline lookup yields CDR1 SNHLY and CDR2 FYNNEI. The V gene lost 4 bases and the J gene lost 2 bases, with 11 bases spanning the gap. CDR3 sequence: CASSGGSANYGYTF. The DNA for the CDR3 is TGTGCCAGCAGTGGCGGCAGCGCCAACTATGGCTACACCTTC.

The CDR3 DNA sequence: TGTGCCAGCAGGGCCGACAGATTAATGAACACTGAAGCTTTCTTT. Encoded protein: CASRADRLMNTEAFF. V gene TRBV27 combines with J gene TRBJ1-1; TRBD1 might be the D (5 bases). Germline V gene lookup returns CDR1 MNHEY and CDR2 SMNVEV (reference sequence). V was pared by 6 bases and J by 0 bases, with 14 bases between. This CDR3 is 15 amino acids long.

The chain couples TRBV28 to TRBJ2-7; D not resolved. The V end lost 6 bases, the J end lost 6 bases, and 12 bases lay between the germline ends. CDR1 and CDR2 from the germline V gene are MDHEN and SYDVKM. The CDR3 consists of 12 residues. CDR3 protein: CASSPLMSEQYF. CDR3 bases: TGTGCCAGCAGCCCCCTGATGAGCGAGCAGTACTTC.

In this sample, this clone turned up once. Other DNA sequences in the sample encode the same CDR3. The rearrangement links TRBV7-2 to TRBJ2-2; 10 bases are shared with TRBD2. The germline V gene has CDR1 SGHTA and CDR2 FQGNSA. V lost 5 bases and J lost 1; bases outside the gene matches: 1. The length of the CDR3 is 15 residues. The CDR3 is CASSPSGRNTGELFF. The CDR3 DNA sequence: TGTGCCAGCAGCCCTAGCGGGAGGAACACCGGGGAGCTGTTTTTT.

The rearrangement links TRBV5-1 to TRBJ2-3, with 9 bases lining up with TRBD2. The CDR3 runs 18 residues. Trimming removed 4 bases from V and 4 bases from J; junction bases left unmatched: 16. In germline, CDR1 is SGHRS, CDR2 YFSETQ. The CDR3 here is CASSAPGLAGAGADTQYF. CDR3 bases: TGCGCCAGCAGCGCACCGGGACTAGCAGGGGCCGGGGCAGATACGCAGTATTTT.

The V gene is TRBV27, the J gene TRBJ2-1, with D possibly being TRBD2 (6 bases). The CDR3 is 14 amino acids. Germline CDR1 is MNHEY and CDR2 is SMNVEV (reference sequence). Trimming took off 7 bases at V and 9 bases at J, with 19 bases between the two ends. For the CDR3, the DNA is TGTGCCAGCACCCTCGGGACTGCCCTCGGTGAGCAGTTCTTC. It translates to CASTLGTALGEQFF.

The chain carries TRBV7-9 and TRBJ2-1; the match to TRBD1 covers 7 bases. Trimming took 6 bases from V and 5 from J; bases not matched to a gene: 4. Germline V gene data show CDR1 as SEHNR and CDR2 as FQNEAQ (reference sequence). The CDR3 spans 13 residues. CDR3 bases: TGTGCCAGCAGTTTTGACAGGGACAATGAGCAGTTCTTC. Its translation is CASSFDRDNEQFF. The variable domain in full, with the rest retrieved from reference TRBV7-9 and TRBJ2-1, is DTGVSQNPRHKITKRGQNVTFRCDPISEHNRLYWYRQTLGQGPEFLTYFQNEAQLEKSRLLSDRFSAERPKGSFSTLEIQRTEQGDSAMYLCASSFDRDNEQFFGPGTRLTVL.

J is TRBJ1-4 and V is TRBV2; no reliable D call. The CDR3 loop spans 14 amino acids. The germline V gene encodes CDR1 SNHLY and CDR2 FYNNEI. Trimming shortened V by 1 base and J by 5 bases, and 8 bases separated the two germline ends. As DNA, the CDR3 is TGTGCCAGCAGTGAAGTCTTGATAAATGAAAAACTGTTTTTT. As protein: CASSEVLINEKLFF.

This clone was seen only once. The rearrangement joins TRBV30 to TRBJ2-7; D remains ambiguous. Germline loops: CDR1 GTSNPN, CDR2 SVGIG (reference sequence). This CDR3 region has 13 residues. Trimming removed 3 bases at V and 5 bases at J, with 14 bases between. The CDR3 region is CAWSHRWVDEQYF. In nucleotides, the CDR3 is TGTGCCTGGAGCCATCGGTGGGTGGACGAGCAGTACTTC. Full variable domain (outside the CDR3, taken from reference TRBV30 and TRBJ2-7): SQTIHQWPATLVQPVGSPLSLECTVEGTSNPNLYWYRQAAGRGLQLLFYSVGIGQISSEVPQNLSASRPQDRQFILSSKKLLLSDSGFYLCAWSHRWVDEQYFGPGTRLTVT.

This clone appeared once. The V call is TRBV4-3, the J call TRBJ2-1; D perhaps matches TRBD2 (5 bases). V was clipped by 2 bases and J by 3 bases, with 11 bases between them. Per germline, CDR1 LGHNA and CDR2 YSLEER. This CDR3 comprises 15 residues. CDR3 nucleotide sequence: TGCGCCAGCAGCCAATTACCGGGGATCTACAATGAGCAGTTCTTC. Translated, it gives CASSQLPGIYNEQFF.

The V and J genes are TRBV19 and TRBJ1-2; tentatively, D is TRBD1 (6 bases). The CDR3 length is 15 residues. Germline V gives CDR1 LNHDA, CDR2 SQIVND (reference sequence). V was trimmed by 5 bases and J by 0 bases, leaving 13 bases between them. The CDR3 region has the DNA TGTGCCAGTAGTGTAACAGGGAGCGCTAACTATGGCTACACCTTC. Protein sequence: CASSVTGSANYGYTF.

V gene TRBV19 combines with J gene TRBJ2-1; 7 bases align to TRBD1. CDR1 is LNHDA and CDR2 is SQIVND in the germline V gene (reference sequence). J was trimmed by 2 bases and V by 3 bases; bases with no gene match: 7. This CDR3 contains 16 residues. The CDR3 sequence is CASSMGQKNPYNEQFF. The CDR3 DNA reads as TGTGCCAGTAGTATGGGACAGAAAAATCCCTACAATGAGCAGTTCTTC.

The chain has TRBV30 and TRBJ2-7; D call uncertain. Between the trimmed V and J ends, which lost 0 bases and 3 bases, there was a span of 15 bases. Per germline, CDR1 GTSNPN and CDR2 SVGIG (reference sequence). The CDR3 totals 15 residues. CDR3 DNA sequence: TGTGCCTGGAGTGTAAGTTTTAGATCGGGCTACGAGCAGTACTTC. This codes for CAWSVSFRSGYEQYF.